The next 4 T cell receptor beta chains were all read from a single sample in a study of OX40 agonist ivuxolimab in advanced cancers. Profiling relied on immunoSEQ multiplex PCR, and the TCRdb table lists in-frame clones only, not all of them. Found here are almost 85,000 clones, 90% to 95% of them singletons; the top ten hold about 10%. The material sequenced was CD4+ or CD8+ T cells sorted from blood, taken in a trial of the OX40 agonist ivuxolimab. The source of these receptors is an adult with an advanced solid tumor such as melanoma, head and neck, liver or kidney cancer.

This chain links TRBV9 with TRBJ1-2, with D uncertain. V lost 4 bases, J lost 2 bases, and 18 bases lay in between. Per the germline V gene, CDR1 is SGDLS and CDR2 is YYNGEE. This CDR3 is built from 16 residues. The CDR3, as DNA: TGTGCCAGCAGCTCCCAGGTAGCGGCGACGAACTATGGCTACACCTTC. Translating it yields CASSSQVAATNYGYTF.

The chain couples TRBV6-6 to TRBJ2-3; 9 bases map to TRBD2. The trim removed 2 bases at V and 6 bases at J, leaving 9 bases unmatched. The CDR3 length is 16 residues. The germline V gene encodes CDR1 MNHNY and CDR2 SVGAGI (reference sequence). The chain's CDR3 is CASSYELAGGPDTQYF. Here the CDR3 DNA reads TGTGCCAGCAGTTACGAGTTGGCGGGAGGGCCGGATACGCAGTATTTT.

This clone came up a few times. The V call is TRBV19, the J call TRBJ1-2; 10 positions agree with TRBD1. The CDR3 loop spans 16 amino acids. With 10 bases clipped from V and 5 bases from J, the junction kept 16 bases outside the gene matches. CDR1 and CDR2 from the germline V gene are LNHDA and SQIVND (reference sequence). CDR3 amino acids: CAIRDRGPPGGYGYTF. The CDR3 nucleotides read TGTGCCATCCGGGACAGGGGCCCTCCGGGAGGATATGGCTACACCTTC.

The V call is TRBV27, the J call TRBJ2-4; D uncertain. The germline CDR1 and CDR2 sequences are MNHEY and SMNVEV (reference sequence). The CDR3 runs 16 residues. V gave up 4 bases and J gave up 3 bases, with 16 bases separating them. Written as DNA, the CDR3 is TGTGCCAGCAGTTCATATAGTAAGGGTGACAAAAACATTCAGTACTTC. Amino acids: CASSSYSKGDKNIQYF.